This TCR beta chain was observed in a study of blood T cell repertoires in COVID-19. Authors' analysis steps: Amplifying reference gene primers gave estimates of nucleated cell counts. Libraries were prepared by immunoSEQ multiplex PCR; TCRdb keeps only in-frame clonotypes and omits some of them. V, J and clone size are taken as reported in that table, and D and trimming were inferred from the DNA itself. This repertoire shows roughly 410,000 clones, roughly 86% found once; its top ten account for about 2.3%. While infection was still active, Seattle patients were enrolled and then followed longitudinally. Looked up from germline, CDR1 is PRHDT and CDR2 is FYEKMQ (reference sequence). V was cut by 3 bases and J by 2 bases, with 11 bases left in between. There are 14 residues in the CDR3.

The sequenced material came from peripheral blood. This receptor was taken from an older woman with COVID-19, enrolled during active disease. This sequence joins TRBV13 and TRBJ2-7; D unresolved. CDR3 nucleotide sequence: TGTGCCAGCAGCTTTCGCGGATTGACCTACGAGCAGTACTTC. Its protein is CASSFRGLTYEQYF.